Only a few counts were recorded for the clone carrying this TCR beta chain. The antigen remains undetermined. There was at least one pre-ART PBMC sample for each donor, plus at least two post-ART PBMC samples. The data stem from a study of long-term antiretroviral therapy in people with HIV. Study-level results: Clones showing expansion before ART dominated the repertoire at all time points.

Researchers ran immunoSEQ v3.0 at survey level. Here immunoSEQ multiplex PCR was the method, and the copy in TCRdb shows in-frame clones only, minus some. The table has tens of thousands of clones, roughly four fifths seen once. The V and J ends lost 5 bases and 7 bases respectively, with 14 bases between them. This CDR3 contains 13 residues. The germline V gene has CDR1 SGHTA and CDR2 FQGTGA. This sample comprised unsorted PBMCs, obtained 0.6 years after starting antiretroviral therapy. This clonotype originated in a man in his late teens or twenties with HIV. The chain is built from TRBV7-3 and TRBJ1-2; D is possibly TRBD1 (6 bases). For the CDR3, the DNA is TGTGCCAGCAGCCCAAGGGCAGGGGTTGGCTACACCTTC. Translating it yields CASSPRAGVGYTF. The full variable domain, with the rest looked up from reference TRBV7-3 and TRBJ1-2, is GAGVSQTPSNKVTEKGKYVELRCDPISGHTALYWYRQSLGQGPEFLIYFQGTGAADDSGLPNDRFFAVRPEGSVSTLKIQRTERGDSAVYLCASSPRAGVGYTFGSGTRLTVV.